This T cell receptor beta chain stems from a study of T cells in Graves' hyperthyroidism and ophthalmopathy. Duration under 3 months, a NOSPECS grade of at least 4, and a Clinical Activity Score of at least 3 characterized the ophthalmopathy patients. TCR beta CDR3 region amplification was performed from RNA transcripts. The TCR CDR3 was amplified in a first-round RT-PCR using the HTBI primer set. From the multiplex PCR reads, TCRdb called clonotypes with MiXCR, one entry per CDR3 protein. The data hold 350,000 to 450,000 distinct CDR3 sequences, with around 15% observed a single time. Germline V gene data show CDR1 as LGHDT and CDR2 as YNNKEL (reference sequence). The V and J ends lost 2 bases and 9 bases respectively, with 14 bases between them. CDR3 length equals 14 residues. This clonotype was found many times.

Sequenced input: blood. This chain uses TRBV3-1 with TRBJ2-4, with a possible D match to TRBD2 (5 bases). The TCR sequence derives from a man between 50 and 59 years old with Graves' ophthalmopathy. The CDR3 coding sequence is TGTGCCAGCAGCCAACCCGGACTTAAGGCCATTCAGTACTTC. Translating gives CASSQPGLKAIQYF.